This T cell receptor beta chain derives from a study of cytomegalovirus exposure and HLA in healthy donors. Turning to the study itself: Within the Caucasian-associated ancestry cluster were about 81% of the 350 to 400 genotyped donors.

Details on this clone: Its antigen is undetermined.

Points from the study as a whole: Researchers reported that three CMV-associated chains were confirmed in vitro as CMV antigen-specific. V- and J-gene trimming of TCR beta was linked (in a later analysis) to a missense DCLRE1C variant.

The primer mix had 60 Vbeta and 13 Jbeta primers. The method was immunoSEQ multiplex PCR; TCRdb's version includes in-frame clones alone and lacks a portion of them. This sample yields under 120,000 clones, of which 79% are seen a single time; approximately 3% belongs to the top ten. This CDR3 region has 16 residues. Germline CDR1 is LGHNA and CDR2 is YSLEER. J lost 6 bases, V lost 3 bases, and 6 bases had no gene match. The chain combines TRBV4-3 with TRBJ2-2; 11 positions agree with TRBD1. Sequencing was done on a sample of PBMCs. The sequence was obtained from a woman aged 40 to 50 in good health and CMV-seronegative. The CDR3 here is CASSHRTGGTSGELFF. Written as DNA, the CDR3 is TGCGCCAGCAGCCACAGGACAGGGGGCACGTCCGGGGAGCTGTTTTTT.